This T cell receptor beta chain was found in a study of vaccination and CD4 T cells after COVID-19. Looking at the study overall: The cells were exposed to overlapping spike peptides originating from SARS-CoV-2, HCoV-NL63, HCoV-OC43 and HCoV-229E for stimulation. Study conclusions and caveats: Detection of a median roughly 83% of reactive clones in convalescent patients was confined to the period after vaccination.

Trimming at V came to 9 bases and at J to 1 base, leaving 11 bases not matched to a gene. Germline assignment: CDR1 LNHDA and CDR2 SQIVND (reference sequence). The CDR3 extends over 16 amino acids. The Oncomine TCR Beta short-read assay was applied to DNA of cultured CD4+ T cells. TCRdb processed the PCR reads anew with MiXCR; each CDR3 protein has one entry. The data hold some 20,000 distinct CDR3 sequences, with around two fifths observed a single time. Treatment noted: roughly 10-day PBMC culture with coronavirus spike peptide pools or control peptides (ViraFEST assay). In the case of this clonotype: What it binds is unknown.

The rearrangement uses TRBV19 and TRBJ1-1; 10 positions agree with TRBD1. The TCR comes from a human donor who received a COVID-19 vaccine. This specimen consisted of CD4+ T cells from blood, cultured in vitro, obtained before SARS-CoV-2 vaccination. The chain's CDR3 is CASERDRGLGNTEAFF. The CDR3 DNA is TGTGCCAGCGAAAGGGACAGGGGATTGGGGAACACTGAAGCTTTCTTT. The whole variable domain, remainder taken from reference TRBV19 and TRBJ1-1, is DGGITQSPKYLFRKEGQNVTLSCEQNLNHDAMYWYRQDPGQGLRLIYYSQIVNDFQKGDIAEGYSVSREKKESFPLTVTSAQKNPTAFYLCASERDRGLGNTEAFFGQGTRLTVV.